This entry is about one T cell receptor beta chain. Seattle-derived patients entered the study during active infection and were followed longitudinally. The sample originates from a study of blood T cell repertoires in COVID-19. Produced via immunoSEQ multiplex PCR; TCRdb's table is partial and in-frame only. The sample lists roughly 250,000 clones, approximately 86% seen once, with 0.85% to 0.9% in the top ten. CDR3 length: 12 residues. V lost 0 bases to trimming and J lost 6 bases, with 8 bases between them. Looked up from germline, CDR1 is GTSNPN and CDR2 is SVGIG (reference sequence). The receptor was isolated from a human donor with COVID-19, enrolled during active disease. The donor label of this sample is uncertain. What was sequenced was peripheral blood. V is TRBV30 and J is TRBJ1-2; D gene ambiguous. The CDR3 spells CAWSVLADGYTF. The CDR3 nucleotides read TGTGCCTGGAGTGTATTGGCTGATGGCTACACCTTC.